The sequence of this T cell receptor beta chain was determined in a study of blood T cell repertoires in COVID-19. About the research overall: Spain, Italy and the United States supplied samples that represented acute and convalescent COVID-19. PBMCs, B-cell-depleted T cells, or T cells provided the cDNA or gDNA that made up the material.

The assay was immunoSEQ multiplex PCR, and TCRdb's table has in-frame clones only and misses some. The table records under 350,000 clones, under 90% of them present only once. Germline-derived CDR1 and CDR2 are GTSNPN and SVGIG (reference sequence). V trimming: 3 bases; J trimming: 1 base; junction bases outside the gene matches: 6. The CDR3 spans 15 residues. The gene calls are TRBV30 and TRBJ2-3; 8 bases line up with TRBD2. The sequenced sample was peripheral blood. The origin of this receptor is a man aged 45 to 65 with acute or convalescent COVID-19. For the CDR3, the DNA is TGTGCCTGGAGCCCCGGGGGGGCCGGCACAGATACGCAGTATTTT. This sequence encodes CAWSPGGAGTDTQYF. The full variable domain, its missing parts supplied by reference TRBV30 and TRBJ2-3, is SQTIHQWPATLVQPVGSPLSLECTVEGTSNPNLYWYRQAAGRGLQLLFYSVGIGQISSEVPQNLSASRPQDRQFILSSKKLLLSDSGFYLCAWSPGGAGTDTQYFGPGTRLTVL.